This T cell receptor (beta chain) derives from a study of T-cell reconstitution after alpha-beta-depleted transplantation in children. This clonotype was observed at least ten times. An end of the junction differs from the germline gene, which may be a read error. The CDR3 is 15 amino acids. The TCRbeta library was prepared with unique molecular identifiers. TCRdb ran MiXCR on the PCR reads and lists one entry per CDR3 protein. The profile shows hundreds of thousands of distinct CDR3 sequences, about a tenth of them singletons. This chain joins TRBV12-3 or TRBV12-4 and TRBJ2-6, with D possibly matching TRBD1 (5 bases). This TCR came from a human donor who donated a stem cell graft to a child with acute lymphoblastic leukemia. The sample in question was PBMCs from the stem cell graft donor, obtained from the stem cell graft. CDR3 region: CASSLAGSGANVLTF. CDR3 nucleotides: TGTGCCAGCAGCTTAGCAGGGTCTGGGGCCAACGTCCTGACTTTC.